The 10 T cell receptor beta chains given below trace back to one sample, sequenced in a study of blood T cell repertoires in COVID-19. The assay was immunoSEQ multiplex PCR, and TCRdb's table has in-frame clones only and misses some. The sample yields about 300,000 clones, roughly 86% seen once. The material sequenced was peripheral blood. The receptors originated from an older man with acute or convalescent COVID-19.

This chain uses TRBV28 with TRBJ1-3; possible D gene TRBD1, 6 bases. V lost 6 bases to trimming and J lost 3 bases, with 18 bases between them. Looked up from germline, CDR1 is MDHEN and CDR2 is SYDVKM. The CDR3 has 16 amino acids. The CDR3 protein is CASSPAGAVFGNTIYF. CDR3 coding DNA: TGTGCCAGCAGCCCCGCGGGGGCAGTTTTTGGAAACACCATATATTTT.

The chain couples TRBV28 to TRBJ2-2; the match to TRBD1 covers 8 bases. The trim removed 6 bases at V and 6 bases at J, leaving 9 bases unmatched. CDR1 and CDR2 (germline): MDHEN, SYDVKM. There are 15 residues in the CDR3. The DNA of the CDR3 is TGTGCCAGCAGAGCGGACAGGGTATATCCCGGGGAGCTGTTTTTT. As protein: CASRADRVYPGELFF.

The chain carries TRBV7-2 and TRBJ2-3; D may be TRBD1 (5 bases). V was cut by 4 bases and J by 6 bases, with 8 bases left in between. The germline CDR1 and CDR2 sequences are SGHTA and FQGNSA. The CDR3 is 12 residues long. CDR3 region: CASSSSGDTQYF. The CDR3 nucleotides are TGTGCCAGCAGCTCCTCAGGGGATACGCAGTATTTT.

CDR3 coding DNA: TGTGCCAGCAGCTTTGCAGGTAGCAATCAGCCCCAGCATTTT. Its translation is CASSFAGSNQPQHF. The chain has TRBV5-4 and TRBJ1-5; D not certain. Trimming took 2 bases from V and 0 from J, leaving 6 bases between them. This CDR3 comprises 14 residues. Germline-derived CDR1 and CDR2 are SGHNT and YYREEE (reference sequence).

The chain carries TRBV12-3 or TRBV12-4 and TRBJ1-5; D unclear. The V and J ends lost 7 bases and 4 bases respectively, with 8 bases between them. The CDR3 contains 12 residues. The CDR3 nucleotides are TGTGCCAGCAACTCGGGGAATCAGCCCCAGCATTTT. It translates to CASNSGNQPQHF.

The chain has TRBV6-5 and TRBJ2-7; 12 bases are a match to TRBD1. With 4 bases clipped from V and 2 bases from J, the junction kept 6 bases outside the gene matches. The CDR3 is 16 amino acids. Germline CDR1 is MNHEY and CDR2 is SVGAGI. The CDR3: CASSFGTGGQAYEQYF. The DNA for the CDR3 is TGTGCCAGCAGTTTTGGGACAGGGGGCCAAGCCTACGAGCAGTACTTC.

This chain links TRBV14 with TRBJ2-2; no reliable D call. V shed 4 bases and J shed 6 bases, with 12 bases lying between them. Germline CDR1 and CDR2: SGHDN and FVKESK. This CDR3 spans 14 amino acids. DNA for the CDR3: TGTGCCAGCAGCCGAGACCTGAGGCCCGGGGAGCTGTTTTTT. It specifies CASSRDLRPGELFF. The whole variable domain, filled in from reference TRBV14 and TRBJ2-2, reads EAGVTQFPSHSVIEKGQTVTLRCDPISGHDNLYWYRRVMGKEIKFLLHFVKESKQDESGMPNNRFLAERTGGTYSTLKVQPAELEDSGVYFCASSRDLRPGELFFGEGSRLTVL.

V usage is TRBV7-9 and J usage is TRBJ1-1; 8 bases match TRBD1. CDR3 length: 17 amino acids. V lost 3 bases and J lost 5; bases outside the gene matches: 14. CDR1 and CDR2 from the germline V gene are SEHNR and FQNEAQ (reference sequence). The CDR3 loop reads CASSLAGGAFRGTEAFF. CDR3 DNA: TGTGCCAGCAGCTTGGCAGGGGGCGCATTTAGGGGTACTGAAGCTTTCTTT.

Of note for this clone: The sample has other DNA sequences that encode this CDR3 too. The V and J genes are TRBV3-1 (or the pseudogene TRBV3-2) and TRBJ2-5; D is ambiguous. The CDR3 has 11 amino acids. Germline V gives CDR1 LGHDT, CDR2 YNNKEL (reference sequence). The V gene lost 3 bases and the J gene lost 4 bases, with 3 bases spanning the gap. The CDR3 spells CASSQRETQYF. DNA for the CDR3: TGTGCCAGCAGCCAGAGAGAGACCCAGTACTTC.

The V gene is TRBV14, the J gene TRBJ1-1; D remains unclear. Trimming took off 4 bases at V and 1 base at J, with 7 bases between the two ends. The CDR3 runs 13 residues. CDR1 is SGHDN, CDR2 FVKESK, per germline. CDR3 in DNA: TGTGCCAGCAGCCCAACAGCGAACACTGAAGCTTTCTTT. It is translated as CASSPTANTEAFF.